This TCR beta chain was found in a study of OX40 agonist ivuxolimab in advanced cancers. Turning to the study itself: Three patients, one with hepatocellular carcinoma and two with cutaneous melanoma, achieved partial responses.

Germline lookup yields CDR1 MDHEN and CDR2 SYDVKM. The CDR3 consists of 15 residues. J lost 2 bases, V lost 6 bases, and 9 bases had no gene match. This clone is a singleton in its sample. Using immunoSEQ multiplex PCR, the repertoire was profiled, and TCRdb retains in-frame clones only, with some absent. The sample has 70,000 or so clones, about 85% seen once. The V gene is TRBV28, the J gene TRBJ2-7; TRBD1 agrees at 8 bases. This clonotype was obtained from an adult with an advanced solid tumor such as melanoma, head and neck, liver or kidney cancer. This material consisted of CD4+ or CD8+ T cells sorted from blood, taken in a trial of the OX40 agonist ivuxolimab. The CDR3 DNA sequence: TGTGCCAGCAGGTCTCCAGGGGGCGATACCTACGAGCAGTACTTC. It yields the protein CASRSPGGDTYEQYF.